This T cell receptor (beta chain) was found in a study of blood T cell repertoires in COVID-19. Study-wide context: From the United States, Italy and Spain came samples of acute and convalescent COVID-19. T cells, B-cell-depleted T cells, or PBMCs provided the cDNA or gDNA that served as material.

CDR3 length: 13 residues. V shed 6 bases and J shed 8 bases, with 17 bases lying between them. Per the original data handling: For nucleated cells, counts were estimated from reference gene primer amplification. TCRdb's copy holds only in-frame clones and misses some; the assay was immunoSEQ multiplex PCR. The DNA gave D and trimming, while V, J and clone size come from that table. The data show approximately 13,000 clones, approximately 80% seen once. Material for sequencing was peripheral blood. The chain combines TRBV12-3 or TRBV12-4 with TRBJ2-7, with D maybe TRBD1 (6 bases). The origin of this receptor is a man aged 35-49 years with active or convalescent COVID-19. DNA of the CDR3: TGTGCCAGCAGCGCAAGGGACACGGGGCAGCAGTACTTC. It specifies CASSARDTGQQYF.